The 17 T cell receptor beta chains listed next were all sequenced from one sample in a study of blood T cell repertoires in COVID-19. Profiling relied on immunoSEQ multiplex PCR, and the TCRdb table lists in-frame clones only, not all of them. Among 150,000 to 200,000 clones listed, around 92% were seen once. Sequenced: peripheral blood. Receptor source: a man aged 30 to 39 with COVID-19, enrolled during active disease.

The chain combines TRBV5-1 with TRBJ2-5; TRBD2 matches at 14 bases. Germline trimming cut 2 bases from V and 3 bases from J; bases unmatched to any gene: 3. Germline V lookup: CDR1 SGHRS, CDR2 YFSETQ. The CDR3 extends over 16 amino acids. In DNA form, the CDR3 reads TGCGCCAGCAGCTTCGGACTAGCGGGAGGAGAAGAGACCCAGTACTTC. It is translated as CASSFGLAGGEETQYF. The full variable domain, with the rest looked up from reference TRBV5-1 and TRBJ2-5, is KAGVTQTPRYLIKTRGQQVTLSCSPISGHRSVSWYQQTPGQGLQFLFEYFSETQRNKGNFPGRFSGRQFSNSRSEMNVSTLELGDSALYLCASSFGLAGGEETQYFGPGTRLLVL.

V is TRBV4-1 and J is TRBJ1-2; 7 bases are shared with TRBD1. With 0 bases clipped from V and 0 bases from J, the junction kept 4 bases outside the gene matches. This CDR3 is 16 amino acids long. The germline gives CDR1 MGHRA, CDR2 YSYEKL. The CDR3 spells CASSQEQGRANYGYTF. As DNA, the CDR3 is TGCGCCAGCAGCCAAGAACAGGGGAGAGCTAACTATGGCTACACCTTC.

The CDR3 loop is CASRIPTSSSYEQYF. The CDR3 bases are TGTGCCAGCAGAATCCCGACTAGCAGCTCCTACGAGCAGTACTTC. This chain links TRBV28 with TRBJ2-7; TRBD2 aligns across 7 bases. V lost 6 bases to trimming and J lost 0 bases; unmatched junction nucleotides: 8. This CDR3 spans 15 amino acids. Germline loops: CDR1 MDHEN, CDR2 SYDVKM.

V usage is TRBV28 and J usage is TRBJ2-7; tentatively, D is TRBD1 (6 bases). From germline, CDR1 is MDHEN and CDR2 SYDVKM. The CDR3 has 15 residues. Trimming pared 2 bases from V and 0 bases from J, leaving 11 bases between. CDR3 in DNA: TGTGCCAGCAGTTTAATAGGGGGAATCTCCTACGAGCAGTACTTC. This codes for CASSLIGGISYEQYF.

The V call is TRBV18, the J call TRBJ1-1; D may be TRBD1 (6 bases). The CDR3 extends over 13 amino acids. CDR1 and CDR2 (germline): KGHSH, LQKENI. V was pared by 5 bases and J by 1 base, with 8 bases between. In nucleotides, the CDR3 is TGTGCCAGCTCAGCAGGGGAGAACACTGAAGCTTTCTTT. Translating it yields CASSAGENTEAFF.

The J gene is TRBJ1-2, the V gene TRBV6-5; 9 positions agree with TRBD1. J gave up 5 bases and V 4 bases, and 8 bases lay outside the gene matches. The CDR3 has 15 residues. Germline lookup yields CDR1 MNHEY and CDR2 SVGAGI. CDR3 in DNA: TGTGCCAGCAGTTCGGGACAGGGATTTTGGTATGGCTACACCTTC. As protein: CASSSGQGFWYGYTF.

The gene calls are TRBV10-2 and TRBJ1-2; TRBD1 is a possible D gene (6 bases). This CDR3 has 14 amino acids. The germline CDR1 and CDR2 sequences are WSHSY and SAAADI. V was cut by 3 bases and J by 4 bases, with 12 bases left in between. CDR3 nucleotide sequence: TGCGCCAGCAGTGACAGGGGCGCTTCCTATGGCTACACCTTC. Translation: CASSDRGASYGYTF.

The V and J genes are TRBV27 and TRBJ2-5, with 9 bases identical to TRBD1. The V and J ends lost 6 bases and 4 bases, in that order; junction bases with no gene match: 12. The CDR3 sequence is 16 residues long. The V gene's germline CDR1 is MNHEY and CDR2 SMNVEV (reference sequence). The CDR3 DNA follows: TGTGCCAGCAGCCTTAGGGGACAGGGAGTATTAGAGACCCAGTACTTC. Amino acids: CASSLRGQGVLETQYF.

This sequence joins TRBV12-1 and TRBJ2-1; TRBD2 is taken as the D call from the table, unchecked against the DNA. TRBV12-1 is designated a pseudogene. This CDR3 has 17 residues. CDR3 loop: CASSFAQRGSSYNEQFF. The DNA for the CDR3 is TGTGCCAGCAGCTTTGCGCAAAGAGGGAGCTCCTACAATGAGCAGTTCTTC.

Details on this clone: Other DNA sequences in the sample encode the same CDR3. This sequence joins TRBV18 and TRBJ1-1; perhaps TRBD1 as D (5 bases). Germline V gene data show CDR1 as KGHSH and CDR2 as LQKENI. This CDR3 region has 13 residues. The ends were cut back, 3 bases at V and 5 bases at J, with 10 bases in the middle. The CDR3, as DNA: TGTGCCAGCTCACCGGCGGGGGAAACTGAAGCTTTCTTT. Translating it yields CASSPAGETEAFF.

The chain is built from TRBV10-3 and TRBJ1-2; D is perhaps TRBD1 (5 bases). CDR1 and CDR2 from the germline V gene are ENHRY and SYGVKD. With 1 base removed from V and 3 bases from J, the gap between germline ends came to 15 bases. CDR3 length equals 16 residues. The CDR3 sequence is CAISEFPTGTYYGYTF. The CDR3 DNA reads as TGTGCCATCAGTGAGTTCCCCACAGGAACTTACTATGGCTACACCTTC.

The chain has TRBV4-3 and TRBJ2-1, with TRBD1 matching over 9 bases. Germline V CDR1 and CDR2: LGHNA, YSLEER. The CDR3 sequence is 17 residues long. V shed 1 base and J 7 bases; nucleotides not matched to a gene: 11. The CDR3 DNA reads TGCGCCAGCAGCCAAGGAACCGGGACAGGGTTGAAAAATGAGCAGTTCTTC. Protein sequence: CASSQGTGTGLKNEQFF.

V is TRBV13 and J is TRBJ2-7; D uncertain. The V gene's germline CDR1 is PRHDT and CDR2 FYEKMQ (reference sequence). V was trimmed by 3 bases and J by 1 base, leaving 16 bases between them. This CDR3 comprises 16 residues. The CDR3 nucleotides read TGTGCCAGCAGCTTCACCCGCGAGGCGTTGTCCTACGAGCAGTACTTC. This codes for CASSFTREALSYEQYF.

J is TRBJ2-1 and V is TRBV11-3; 12 nucleotides line up with TRBD2. The length of the CDR3 is 15 residues. Germline trimming cut 5 bases from V and 5 bases from J; bases unmatched to any gene: 4. Germline-derived CDR1 and CDR2 are SGHNT and YENEEA. CDR3 DNA sequence: TGTGCCAGCAGCCCCGGACTAGCGGGGAACAATGAGCAGTTCTTC. This translates into CASSPGLAGNNEQFF.

The rearrangement uses TRBV6-5 and TRBJ1-3, with D possibly being TRBD1 (6 bases). Germline V gene sequence: CDR1 MNHEY, CDR2 SVGAGI. V lost 0 bases and J lost 1, with 10 bases in between. The CDR3 totals 16 residues. The CDR3 DNA reads TGTGCCAGCAGTTACTCCGGGGGGCGATCTGGAAACACCATATATTTT. Amino acid sequence: CASSYSGGRSGNTIYF.

The V call is TRBV27, the J call TRBJ2-3; 9 nucleotides match TRBD1. In germline, CDR1 is MNHEY, CDR2 SMNVEV (reference sequence). This CDR3 is built from 16 residues. V was clipped by 5 bases and J by 8 bases; unmatched bases: 14. The CDR3 nucleotides are TGTGCCAGCAGTACTTCCGGGACAGGGATCGCTGCTACGCAGTATTTT. Its protein is CASSTSGTGIAATQYF.

V and J are TRBV9 and TRBJ2-1; 9 bases agree with TRBD2. Germline loops: CDR1 SGDLS, CDR2 YYNGEE. There are 19 residues in the CDR3. The ends lost 2 bases at V and 0 bases at J; junction bases unmatched: 12. The CDR3 DNA sequence: TGTGCCAGCAGCGTCGGCCTAGCGGGGACCCTTAGCTCCTACAATGAGCAGTTCTTC. This encodes CASSVGLAGTLSSYNEQFF.